These 31 T cell receptor beta chains originate from one sample sequenced in a study of OX40 agonist ivuxolimab in advanced cancers. Libraries came from the immunoSEQ multiplex PCR assay. This is the immuneACCESS table as TCRdb keeps it, with only in-frame sequences that have V and J called. A part of the clones is gone; compared with another copy, unresolved V genes explain less than half, and the rest is unexplained. The sample has about 24,000 clones on record, 73% of them singletons. The ten largest clones capture 15% to 20% of the sample. The material sequenced was CD4+ or CD8+ T cells sorted from blood, taken in a trial of the OX40 agonist ivuxolimab. The receptors were sampled from an adult with an advanced solid tumor such as melanoma, head and neck, liver or kidney cancer.

This clone has more than one count but fewer than ten. The chain joins TRBV5-1 to TRBJ1-1; tentative D call: TRBD1 (6 bases). Germline CDR1 SGHRS, CDR2 YFSETQ. This CDR3 comprises 14 residues. Trimming pared 1 base from V and 3 bases from J, leaving 10 bases between. For the CDR3, the DNA is TGCGCCAGCAGCTTGAGGACAGCATACACTGAAGCTTTCTTT. Its translation: CASSLRTAYTEAFF.

The rearrangement uses TRBV30 and TRBJ1-4; D gene uncertain. The CDR3 sequence is 13 residues long. V gave up 3 bases and J gave up 4 bases, with 9 bases separating them. The germline CDR1 and CDR2 sequences are GTSNPN and SVGIG (reference sequence). The CDR3 region is CAWRTRGNEKLFF. CDR3 sequence (DNA): TGTGCCTGGAGGACTCGGGGTAATGAAAAACTGTTTTTT.

The V gene is TRBV28, the J gene TRBJ2-1; a weak D match, TRBD2 (5 bases). Germline-derived CDR1 and CDR2 are MDHEN and SYDVKM. There are 15 residues in the CDR3. V dropped 6 bases and J dropped 4 bases, with 16 bases sitting between them. The chain's CDR3 is CASRALVPEYNEQFF. CDR3 sequence (DNA): TGTGCCAGCAGAGCACTAGTTCCCGAGTACAATGAGCAGTTCTTC.

The chain couples TRBV5-1 to TRBJ1-3; D may be TRBD1 (6 bases). Germline V CDR1 and CDR2: SGHRS, YFSETQ. This CDR3 has 13 amino acids. Trimming shortened V by 0 bases and J by 8 bases, and 9 bases separated the two germline ends. This chain's CDR3 is CASSLARGDTIYF. The DNA of the CDR3 is TGCGCCAGCAGCTTGGCCAGGGGTGACACCATATATTTT.

The V and J genes are TRBV28 and TRBJ1-2; D unclear. CDR1 is MDHEN and CDR2 is SYDVKM in the germline V gene. The CDR3 runs to 14 residues. V was clipped by 3 bases and J by 8 bases, with 16 bases between them. For the CDR3, the DNA is TGTGCCAGCAGTTTTGTCAGTTCAACTATGGGCTACACCTTC. It is translated as CASSFVSSTMGYTF.

The V and J genes are TRBV9 and TRBJ1-1, with 9 bases matching TRBD1. V lost 3 bases, J lost 5 bases, and 8 bases stayed unmatched. This CDR3 has 15 amino acids. Germline assignment: CDR1 SGDLS and CDR2 YYNGEE. The CDR3, as DNA: TGTGCCAGCAGCGCGGAACAGGGGGCGCGGACTGAAGCTTTCTTT. Its protein is CASSAEQGARTEAFF.

This sequence joins TRBV6-6 and TRBJ2-2; D is undetermined. Germline CDR1 is MNHNY and CDR2 is SVGAGI (reference sequence). The CDR3 covers 13 residues. Between the trimmed V and J ends, which lost 0 bases and 5 bases, there was a span of 4 bases. The CDR3: CASSYSATGELFF. In nucleotides, the CDR3 is TGTGCCAGCAGTTACTCTGCGACCGGGGAGCTGTTTTTT.

The rearrangement links TRBV4-2 to TRBJ2-1; D is unresolved. The germline V gene has CDR1 LGHNA and CDR2 YNFKEQ. V was trimmed by 0 bases and J by 4 bases, leaving 13 bases between them. This CDR3 region has 16 residues. The CDR3 sequence: CASSQDRSLLYNEQFF. CDR3 DNA: TGTGCCAGCAGCCAAGACCGCTCCCTACTGTACAATGAGCAGTTCTTC.

This chain connects TRBV5-6 to TRBJ2-2, with 13 bases matching TRBD2. CDR1 and CDR2 from the germline V gene are SGHDT and YYEEEE. Losses at the gene ends were 4 bases for V and 2 bases for J; bases not matched to a gene: 5. The CDR3 runs 17 residues. In DNA form, the CDR3 reads TGTGCCAGCAGCCTTGGACTAGCGGGGGCCAACACCGGGGAGCTGTTTTTT. Its translation: CASSLGLAGANTGELFF.

This chain connects TRBV5-1 to TRBJ2-1; TRBD2 agrees at 8 bases. CDR1 and CDR2 (germline): SGHRS, YFSETQ. This CDR3 is 15 amino acids long. V shed 5 bases, J shed 3 bases, and the junction held 7 bases outside the gene matches. The CDR3 protein is CASRRGGPLYNEQFF. The CDR3 DNA is TGCGCCAGCAGACGGGGGGGGCCCCTCTACAATGAGCAGTTCTTC.

This rearrangement joins TRBV7-9 to TRBJ1-3, with TRBD1 as a possible D gene (5 bases). Per the germline V gene, CDR1 is SEHNR and CDR2 is FQNEAQ (reference sequence). The CDR3 runs to 15 residues. Trimming shortened V by 5 bases and J by 4 bases, and 15 bases separated the two germline ends. The CDR3 loop is CASSPSGRSGNTIYF. CDR3 coding DNA: TGTGCCAGCAGCCCCTCAGGGAGGTCCGGAAACACCATATATTTT.

The chain joins TRBV5-8 to TRBJ2-3; maybe TRBD2 (6 bases). V was cut by 4 bases and J by 1 base, with 13 bases left in between. This CDR3 spans 15 amino acids. The germline CDR1 and CDR2 sequences are SGHTS and YDEGEE. Here the CDR3 reads CASSEEGRGTDTQYF. The CDR3 nucleotides are TGTGCCAGCAGCGAGGAGGGGCGAGGCACAGATACGCAGTATTTT.

J is TRBJ1-2 and V is TRBV4-3; D is unresolved. The CDR3 is made up of 16 amino acids. Germline-derived CDR1 and CDR2 are LGHNA and YSLEER. Trimming took 1 base from V and 0 from J, leaving 12 bases between them. Here the CDR3 reads CASSQAVGPANYGYTF. DNA for the CDR3: TGCGCCAGCAGCCAAGCCGTGGGCCCAGCTAACTATGGCTACACCTTC.

The chain uses TRBV7-9 and TRBJ2-1, with D possibly being TRBD2 (6 bases). CDR1 is SEHNR and CDR2 is FQNEAQ in the germline V gene (reference sequence). V lost 1 base, J lost 8 bases, and 18 bases lay in between. The CDR3 covers 16 residues. The CDR3 protein is CASSLEGLSQRDEQFF. CDR3 DNA: TGTGCCAGCAGCTTAGAAGGTCTGTCGCAGCGGGATGAGCAGTTCTTC.

The chain recombines TRBV29-1 with TRBJ2-7; 8 bases match TRBD1. The CDR3 has 13 residues. The germline V gene encodes CDR1 SQVTM and CDR2 ANQGSEA. Germline trimming cut 4 bases from V and 2 bases from J; bases unmatched to any gene: 4. The CDR3 loop is CSVVGGQAYEQYF. The DNA of the CDR3 is TGCAGCGTTGTCGGGGGACAGGCCTACGAGCAGTACTTC.

The chain links TRBV10-3 to TRBJ2-1; the match to TRBD1 covers 9 bases. The CDR3 has 15 amino acids. V dropped 10 bases and J dropped 8; count of bases not matched to a gene: 15. Germline V gives CDR1 ENHRY, CDR2 SYGVKD. CDR3 DNA: TGTGCCACCGCCCCCGGGACAGGGATAGATGATGAGCAGTTCTTC. Translated: CATAPGTGIDDEQFF.

The chain uses TRBV27 and TRBJ2-2; D gene ambiguous. Germline CDR1 and CDR2: MNHEY and SMNVEV (reference sequence). Trimming took off 5 bases at V and 2 bases at J, with 0 bases between the two ends. The CDR3 has 11 residues. The DNA of the CDR3 is TGTGCCAGCAGTAACACCGGGGAGCTGTTTTTT. It codes for CASSNTGELFF.

The table lists this clone with a few counts. The V gene is TRBV4-3, the J gene TRBJ1-1; D call uncertain. The CDR3 contains 13 residues. Germline V CDR1 and CDR2: LGHNA, YSLEER. The V and J ends lost 4 bases and 4 bases respectively, with 10 bases between them. The CDR3 nucleotides read TGCGCCAGCAGCCCCGGGGTGGGCACTGAAGCTTTCTTT. It is translated as CASSPGVGTEAFF.

The chain links TRBV5-4 to TRBJ2-5; TRBD2 matches 8 bases. The CDR3 extends over 15 amino acids. V dropped 1 base and J dropped 5; count of bases not matched to a gene: 7. The germline gives CDR1 SGHNT, CDR2 YYREEE (reference sequence). For the CDR3, the DNA is TGTGCCAGCAGCTTGCTGGCGGGGGGTGGGGAGACCCAGTACTTC. Translation: CASSLLAGGGETQYF.

This clone is medium-sized (0.01 to 0.1%). V gene TRBV10-3 combines with J gene TRBJ1-2, with a tentative D call TRBD1 (6 bases). Trimming stripped 3 bases from V and 6 bases from J, with 14 bases between. Germline assignment: CDR1 ENHRY and CDR2 SYGVKD. The CDR3 loop spans 14 amino acids. CDR3 sequence reads: CAISDLGRGDGYTF. The CDR3 bases are TGTGCCATCAGTGATTTGGGCAGGGGCGATGGCTACACCTTC.

The gene calls are TRBV7-8 and TRBJ2-7, with D unresolved. CDR3 length: 14 residues. V lost 1 base and J lost 2, with 9 bases in between. Germline assignment: CDR1 SGHVS and CDR2 FQNEAQ. CDR3 coding DNA: TGTGCCAGCAGCTTAGACCCAAGGGCCTACGAGCAGTACTTC. Encoded protein: CASSLDPRAYEQYF.

The chain joins TRBV11-2 to TRBJ1-1; the match to TRBD1 covers 7 bases. Germline lookup yields CDR1 SGHAT and CDR2 FQNNGV. The V gene end was trimmed by 3 bases and the J gene end by 5 bases; junction bases not matched to a gene: 9. The CDR3 totals 15 residues. The CDR3 sequence is CASSLGGRGATEAFF. The CDR3 DNA reads TGTGCCAGCAGCTTGGGGGGCAGGGGGGCAACTGAAGCTTTCTTT.

Points on this clone: The same CDR3 is also encoded by other DNA sequences in this sample. The CDR3 coding sequence is TGTGCCAGCAGTCCCTACAGGGGGCTCTACGAGCAGTACTTC. This codes for CASSPYRGLYEQYF. J is TRBJ2-7 and V is TRBV6-6; the match to TRBD1 covers 9 bases. Germline V CDR1 and CDR2: MNHNY, SVGAGI (reference sequence). V trimming: 5 bases; J trimming: 3 bases; junction bases outside the gene matches: 5. This CDR3 contains 14 residues.

Here the CDR3 reads CASSHVGAEAFF. In DNA form, the CDR3 reads TGTGCCAGCAGCCACGTGGGGGCTGAAGCTTTCTTT. This chain joins TRBV5-6 and TRBJ1-1; the D gene is possibly TRBD1 (5 bases). CDR1 and CDR2 (germline): SGHDT, YYEEEE. V was cut by 4 bases and J by 6 bases, with 10 bases left in between. The CDR3 is 12 amino acids.

The rearrangement joins TRBV27 to TRBJ2-7, with a possible D match to TRBD2 (7 bases). CDR3 length equals 16 residues. Germline CDR1 is MNHEY and CDR2 is SMNVEV (reference sequence). V lost 3 bases to trimming and J lost 0 bases, with 15 bases between them. This CDR3 reads CASSFIGGAASYEQYF. The CDR3 nucleotides read TGTGCCAGCAGTTTTATAGGGGGGGCAGCCTCCTACGAGCAGTACTTC.

The chain combines TRBV5-1 with TRBJ1-5; no definite D call. Germline V CDR1 and CDR2: SGHRS, YFSETQ. The CDR3 length is 13 residues. V lost 3 bases, J lost 1 base, and 5 bases lay in between. The CDR3 protein is CASSYDSNQPQHF. The DNA for the CDR3 is TGCGCCAGCAGCTACGACAGCAATCAGCCCCAGCATTTT.

This clone was counted between two and nine times. This chain joins TRBV7-6 and TRBJ2-5; tentatively, D is TRBD1 or TRBD2 (7 bases each). Looked up from germline, CDR1 is SGHVS and CDR2 is FNYEAQ. The CDR3 extends over 15 amino acids. V lost 2 bases and J lost 5, with 15 bases in between. The CDR3 nucleotides read TGTGCCAGCAGCTTATTCCAGGGGGGGCAGGAGACCCAGTACTTC. Translated, it gives CASSLFQGGQETQYF.

The chain joins TRBV4-3 to TRBJ2-5; D is undetermined. V was shortened by 3 bases and J by 5 bases, with 19 bases between the two germline ends. The CDR3 length is 16 residues. The V gene's germline CDR1 is LGHNA and CDR2 YSLEER. The CDR3: CASSHDSVRVGETQYF. As DNA, the CDR3 is TGCGCCAGCAGCCATGATTCTGTCAGAGTTGGCGAGACCCAGTACTTC.

The chain links TRBV15 to TRBJ2-4; 11 bases fit TRBD1. Trimming cost V 7 bases and J 0 bases; bases outside gene matches: 11. The germline CDR1 and CDR2 sequences are LNHNV and YYDKDF (reference sequence). This CDR3 has 18 residues. The CDR3 region is CATTPLGQGDLAKNIQYF. CDR3 DNA: TGTGCCACCACCCCCCTGGGACAGGGGGACCTAGCCAAAAACATTCAGTACTTC.

The CDR3 DNA follows: TGTGCCAGTAGTCGACGGATTTTCCGTGACACTGAAGCTTTCTTT. The encoded protein is CASSRRIFRDTEAFF. The rearrangement uses TRBV19 and TRBJ1-1; D unclear. V lost 5 bases, J lost 3 bases, and 16 bases lay in between. Germline assignment: CDR1 LNHDA and CDR2 SQIVND (reference sequence). The CDR3 covers 15 residues.

The chain recombines TRBV4-1 with TRBJ2-5; D is possibly TRBD1 (7 bases). The ends were cut back, 1 base at V and 2 bases at J, with 17 bases in the middle. This CDR3 is 17 amino acids long. CDR1 is MGHRA and CDR2 is YSYEKL in the germline V gene. The CDR3 DNA reads as TGCGCCAGCAGCCAAGGACCAGGGGGGTCATCGCAAGAGACCCAGTACTTC. Residues: CASSQGPGGSSQETQYF.